This is a list of T cell receptor beta chains from one sample in a study of metastatic and nonmetastatic thyroid tumors. TCRdb re-called the PCR reads via MiXCR. Of 10,000 to 15,000 clones listed, under 30% are singletons. The sample consisted of tumor tissue. Every receptor here comes from a female donor with papillary thyroid cancer or a benign thyroid nodule (not recorded which). Some clones in this sample may be carry-over from other donors' samples. Each CDR3 is given with its conserved first and last residue. The order of the fields is clone size, V gene, D gene, J gene, CDR3 protein, CDR3 DNA. The D gene is left open where the match is weak. Where a row states a size, it is once, few, many or the class of an expanded clone; other rows omit it.

clone size: NA; V gene: TRBV11-3; D gene: TRBD1; J gene: TRBJ1-1; CDR3 protein: CASEERTGRTEAFF; CDR3 DNA: TGTGCCAGCGAAGAACGGACAGGGCGAACTGAAGCTTTCTTT
clone size: medium-sized; V gene: TRBV2; D gene: NA; J gene: TRBJ1-5; CDR3 protein: CASRTPGSNQPQHF; CDR3 DNA: TGTGCCAGCAGGACTCCCGGGAGCAATCAGCCCCAGCATTTT
clone size: NA; V gene: TRBV4-2; D gene: NA; J gene: TRBJ1-1; CDR3 protein: CASSHRGHTEAFF; CDR3 DNA: TGTGCCAGCAGCCACAGGGGACACACTGAAGCTTTCTTT
clone size: NA; V gene: TRBV20-1; D gene: NA; J gene: TRBJ2-5; CDR3 protein: CSASGQGGETQYF; CDR3 DNA: TGCAGTGCTAGTGGGCAGGGCGGTGAGACCCAGTACTTC
clone size: once; V gene: TRBV20-1; D gene: TRBD2; J gene: TRBJ2-1; CDR3 protein: CSAREGLAGHNEQFF; CDR3 DNA: TGCAGTGCTAGAGAGGGACTAGCGGGACACAATGAGCAGTTCTTC
clone size: NA; V gene: TRBV5-4; D gene: TRBD1; J gene: TRBJ1-1; CDR3 protein: CASSLPQGMNTEAFF; CDR3 DNA: TGTGCCAGCAGCTTGCCACAGGGGATGAACACTGAAGCTTTCTTT
clone size: once; V gene: TRBV5-1; D gene: NA; J gene: TRBJ1-1; CDR3 protein: CASSLRTGNTEAFF; CDR3 DNA: TGCGCCAGCAGCTTGCGGACGGGTAACACTGAAGCTTTCTTT
clone size: medium-sized; V gene: TRBV27; D gene: NA; J gene: TRBJ2-5; CDR3 protein: CASSPLGRETQYF; CDR3 DNA: TGTGCCAGCAGCCCGCTAGGTCGGGAGACCCAGTACTTC
clone size: NA; V gene: TRBV29-1; D gene: TRBD1; J gene: TRBJ2-7; CDR3 protein: CSVTGQGGYEQYF; CDR3 DNA: TGCAGCGTAACGGGACAGGGAGGCTACGAGCAGTACTTC
clone size: NA; V gene: TRBV7-9; D gene: NA; J gene: TRBJ1-2; CDR3 protein: CASTSLSRGLLCYTF; CDR3 DNA: TGTGCCAGCACCTCCCTGTCCCGGGGGCTCCTGTGCTACACCTTC
clone size: few; V gene: TRBV6-1; D gene: TRBD2; J gene: TRBJ2-5; CDR3 protein: CASSFGTSGIKIQYF; CDR3 DNA: TGTGCCAGCAGTTTTGGGACTAGCGGGATAAAGATCCAGTACTTC
clone size: medium-sized; V gene: TRBV6-1; D gene: NA; J gene: TRBJ1-2; CDR3 protein: CATQQGMHGYTF; CDR3 DNA: TGTGCCACGCAACAGGGAATGCATGGCTACACCTTC
clone size: NA; V gene: TRBV19; D gene: TRBD2; J gene: TRBJ2-2; CDR3 protein: CASKGGSLREVRTGELFF; CDR3 DNA: TGTGCCAGTAAGGGGGGAAGTCTGCGGGAGGTTCGCACCGGGGAGCTGTTTTTT
clone size: NA; V gene: TRBV6-2/TRBV6-3; D gene: TRBD1; J gene: TRBJ2-7; CDR3 protein: CASTPGGWIHEQYF; CDR3 DNA: TGTGCCAGCACCCCAGGGGGATGGATCCACGAGCAGTACTTC